The rows below give T cell receptor beta chains drawn from one sample of a study of T cell repertoires in cytomegalovirus infection. MiXCR was run by TCRdb on the reads, yielding one entry per CDR3 protein. The sample shows about 340,000 distinct CDR3 sequences, almost 30% of them seen only once. Antigens of these TCRs are unknown. Source: cultured PBMCs, taken from culture after CMV antigen stimulation. These receptors came from a human donor in good health (CMV status not recorded). Some clones in this sample may be carry-over from other donors' samples. CDR3s include the opening cysteine and the closing phenylalanine or tryptophan. A D gene is named only where the DNA matches it firmly. The size entry is marked missing in some rows and otherwise reads once, few, many or a size class.

abundance	v_gene	j_gene	d_gene	CDR3aa	CDR3nt
many	TRBV11-2	TRBJ2-5	TRBD1	CASSPTGGEPRGTQYF	TGTGCCAGCAGCCCGACAGGGGGCGAGCCACGAGGGACCCAGTACTTC
few	TRBV6-1	TRBJ2-1	.	CASSEALRYNEQFF	TGTGCCAGCAGTGAAGCGCTCCGGTACAATGAGCAGTTCTTC
.	TRBV5-6	TRBJ2-1	.	CASSLKGYNEQFF	TGTGCCAGCAGCTTGAAGGGTTACAATGAGCAGTTCTTC
.	TRBV4-1	TRBJ2-1	.	CASSQKTSYEQFF	TGCGCCAGCAGCCAAAAAACTTCCTATGAGCAGTTCTTC
.	TRBV7-2	TRBJ1-1	.	CASGLLNTEAFF	TGTGCCAGCGGTCTATTGAACACTGAAGCTTTCTTT
few	TRBV6-1	TRBJ1-3	.	CASSVGSGNTIYF	TGTGCCAGCAGTGTGGGATCTGGAAACACCATATATTTT
few	TRBV7-6	TRBJ2-7	TRBD2	CASSPTSGSYEQYF	TGTGCCAGCAGCCCCACTAGCGGGAGTTACGAGCAGTACTTC
.	TRBV5-6	TRBJ1-6	.	CASSLSRDSPLHF	TGTGCCAGCAGCTTGTCTCGGGATTCACCCCTCCACTTT
.	TRBV11-2	TRBJ2-1	TRBD2	CASRAPGTSGLGEQFF	TGTGCCAGCAGGGCCCCCGGGACTAGCGGTTTAGGTGAGCAGTTCTTC
.	TRBV7-9	TRBJ2-1	TRBD2	CASSFSGGTIYNEQFF	TGTGCCAGCAGCTTCAGCGGGGGGACTATCTACAATGAGCAGTTCTTC
.	TRBV2	TRBJ2-4	.	CASSEGNIQYF	TGTGCCAGCAGTGAAGGGAACATTCAGTACTTC
few	TRBV11-2	TRBJ2-4	.	CASLPWAAENIQYF	TGTGCCAGCTTGCCGTGGGCGGCCGAAAACATTCAGTACTTC
.	TRBV4-1	TRBJ2-1	TRBD2	CASSQEASGGYNEQFF	TGCGCCAGCAGCCAAGAGGCCAGCGGGGGATACAATGAGCAGTTCTTC
.	TRBV7-8	TRBJ1-1	TRBD1	CASSRSPTGAKNTEAFF	TGTGCCAGCAGCCGAAGCCCGACAGGGGCCAAGAACACTGAAGCTTTCTTT
few	TRBV7-2	TRBJ2-3	.	CASSFRLLTDTQYF	TGTGCCAGCAGCTTTCGGCTTCTTACAGATACGCAGTATTTT
.	TRBV18	TRBJ2-7	.	CASSPSRVSSYEQYF	TGTGCCAGCTCACCATCCCGCGTGAGCTCCTACGAGCAGTACTTC
.	TRBV27	TRBJ1-1	TRBD1	CASSPPQGAGTEAFF	TGTGCCAGCAGTCCGCCACAGGGGGCAGGCACTGAAGCTTTCTTT
.	TRBV20-1	TRBJ2-5	.	CSARDGGTQYF	TGCAGTGCTAGAGACGGAGGGACCCAGTACTTC
many	TRBV7-3	TRBJ2-1	TRBD1	CASSRTGGNEQFF	TGTGCCAGCAGTCGGACAGGGGGCAATGAGCAGTTCTTC
.	TRBV7-3	TRBJ2-1	.	CASSPPHSGAYNEQFF	TGTGCCAGCAGCCCACCCCATAGCGGAGCCTACAATGAGCAGTTCTTC
many	TRBV7-2	TRBJ2-7	TRBD1	CASSLGLTGAFYEQYF	TGTGCCAGCAGCTTAGGCTTGACAGGGGCATTCTACGAGCAGTACTTC
.	TRBV29-1	TRBJ2-3	.	CSVAGEYTDTQNF	TGCAGCGTTGCAGGGGAATACACAGATACGCAGAATTTT
.	TRBV6-5	TRBJ1-5	.	CASSAGQVQPQHF	TGTGCCAGCAGTGCAGGGCAGGTACAGCCCCAGCATTTT
.	TRBV2	TRBJ1-6	.	CASSRDARSPLHF	TGTGCCAGCAGTCGGGACGCTCGTTCACCCCTCCACTTT
.	TRBV6-1	TRBJ2-1	.	CASSERVGANEQFF	TGTGCCAGCAGTGAAAGGGTGGGGGCAAATGAGCAGTTCTTC